Here is one T cell receptor (beta chain) with its context. Unmatched junction bases numbered 15, after V lost 8 bases and J lost 4 bases. Germline V gives CDR1 LNHDA, CDR2 SQIVND (reference sequence). The CDR3 extends over 16 amino acids. This specimen belongs to a study of blood T cell repertoires in COVID-19. About the research overall: Researchers got acute and convalescent COVID-19 samples from the United States, Italy and Spain.

Here immunoSEQ multiplex PCR was the method, and the copy in TCRdb shows in-frame clones only, minus some. The data hold hundreds of thousands of clones, with 89% observed a single time. Input material: peripheral blood. The receptor was isolated from a man in his sixties who had recovered from COVID-19. This chain uses TRBV19 with TRBJ2-5; TRBD2 matches at 8 bases. The CDR3 nucleotides read TGTGCCAGTGCCCGGGCGACTAGCGTGAATATAGAGACCCAGTACTTC. It yields the protein CASARATSVNIETQYF.